What follows are 22 T cell receptor beta chains derived from one specimen sequenced in a study of identical twins (dated by TCRdb to the mid-2010s). Receptors were amplified or captured by 5' RACE. TCRdb shows the sequencer as Illumina HiSeq 2000. The raw public reads went through TCRdb reprocessing: fastp at Q25, MiXCR clone calling, in-frame beta chains kept. Rows with a matching CDR3 protein are joined into one entry that keeps the most common DNA and genes. In this sample the table shows 690,000 or so distinct CDR3 sequences, 8.6% of which occur a single time. 0.75% to 1% of the sample lies in the top ten. The sample also formed part of further work on yellow fever vaccine responses in identical twins.

The specimen was PBMCs. The source is a woman aged 18-29 years in good health.

This clonotype was recorded many times. CDR3 loop: CASSLISLSSYEQYF. The CDR3 coding sequence is TGTGCCAGCAGTTTAATCAGCCTTTCCTCCTACGAGCAGTACTTC. The chain is built from TRBV12-3 or TRBV12-4 and TRBJ2-7; no clear D. V lost 2 bases and J 0 bases, leaving 11 bases between the germline ends. This CDR3 region has 15 residues.

This clonotype was picked up many times. The rearrangement links TRBV20-1 to TRBJ2-4; possibly TRBD1 for D (6 bases). CDR3 length: 13 residues. V dropped 6 bases and J dropped 0 bases, with 9 bases sitting between them. Germline CDR1 DFQATT, CDR2 SNEGSKA (reference sequence). This CDR3 reads CSAEDRAKNIQYF. DNA for the CDR3: TGCAGTGCAGAGGACAGAGCCAAAAACATTCAGTACTTC.

This clonotype turned up a few times. The chain employs TRBV5-1 and TRBJ2-7, with a possible D match to TRBD2 (5 bases). Trimming pared 2 bases from V and 5 bases from J, leaving 11 bases between. CDR1 and CDR2 from the germline V gene are SGHRS and YFSETQ. The CDR3 consists of 13 residues. CDR3 in amino acids: CASSFKGSDEQYF. The DNA of the CDR3 is TGCGCCAGCAGCTTTAAAGGGAGCGACGAGCAGTACTTC.

A few counts support this clonotype. The rearrangement joins TRBV6-5 to TRBJ2-5, with TRBD2 identical over 8 bases. V shed 2 bases, J shed 5 bases, and the junction held 16 bases outside the gene matches. The CDR3 contains 18 residues. Looked up from germline, CDR1 is MNHEY and CDR2 is SVGAGI. In DNA, the CDR3 is TGTGCCAGCAGTTACCGCCCAGCGGGGGCCGTATCCGGGGAGACCCAGTACTTC. This sequence encodes CASSYRPAGAVSGETQYF.

This clonotype was seen at least ten times. The rearrangement joins TRBV3-1 to TRBJ1-2; D gene uncertain. Trimming shortened V by 4 bases and J by 7 bases, and 13 bases separated the two germline ends. CDR1 is LGHDT and CDR2 is YNNKEL in the germline V gene (reference sequence). The CDR3 is 13 residues long. CDR3: CASSPRINSGYTF. CDR3 in DNA: TGTGCCAGCAGCCCGCGAATCAACAGTGGCTACACCTTC.

This chain links TRBV4-1 with TRBJ2-5; D assignment may be TRBD1 or TRBD2 (5 bases each). This CDR3 spans 15 amino acids. CDR1 and CDR2 from the germline V gene are MGHRA and YSYEKL. Deletions cut 0 bases from V and 2 bases from J, with 10 bases between. In DNA, the CDR3 is TGCGCCAGCAGCCAAGAAGGCAGGGAGCAAGAGACCCAGTACTTC. It codes for CASSQEGREQETQYF.

This clonotype was recorded at least ten times. CDR3: CASSPRAFRTDTQYF. Written as DNA, the CDR3 is TGTGCCAGCAGTCCGAGGGCCTTCAGGACAGATACGCAGTATTTT. The rearrangement joins TRBV28 to TRBJ2-3; possibly TRBD2 for D (5 bases). The germline CDR1 and CDR2 sequences are MDHEN and SYDVKM. V dropped 5 bases and J dropped 3 bases, with 15 bases sitting between them. The CDR3 spans 15 residues.

The rearrangement joins TRBV7-2 to TRBJ2-5; 7 bases map to TRBD1. Germline values: CDR1 SGHTA, CDR2 FQGNSA. The CDR3 extends over 14 amino acids. The V segment lost 4 bases and the J segment 5 bases; nucleotides outside the gene matches: 7. CDR3: CASSSTGTAETQYF. The CDR3 DNA reads as TGTGCCAGCAGCTCTACCGGGACAGCGGAGACCCAGTACTTC.

The sample holds a few counts of this clonotype. This chain joins TRBV9 and TRBJ2-1, with D perhaps matching TRBD2 (5 bases). Per germline, CDR1 SGDLS and CDR2 YYNGEE. The CDR3 has 16 residues. With 0 bases removed from V and 10 bases from J, the gap between germline ends came to 20 bases. The CDR3 DNA is TGTGCCAGCAGCGTAGAAACTAGTAAATGGGGTGAAGAGCAGTTCTTC. It translates to CASSVETSKWGEEQFF.

This clonotype came up a few times. This rearrangement joins TRBV6-1 to TRBJ2-5; 10 nucleotides line up with TRBD2. CDR1 and CDR2 from the germline V gene are MNHNS and SASEGT. The CDR3 spans 16 residues. V was pared by 6 bases and J by 5 bases, with 12 bases of the junction left unmatched. This chain's CDR3 is CASSRSDSGGGETQYF. In DNA, the CDR3 is TGTGCCAGCAGCCGATCGGACAGCGGGGGGGGCGAGACCCAGTACTTC.

At least ten counts were recorded for this clonotype. This chain's CDR3 is CASSQEGGQGTDTQYF. The CDR3 nucleotides are TGCGCCAGCAGCCAAGAAGGGGGACAAGGCACAGATACGCAGTATTTT. This chain uses TRBV4-3 with TRBJ2-3; D might be TRBD1 (6 bases). The CDR3 has 16 residues. CDR1 LGHNA and CDR2 YSLEER come from the germline V gene. Trimming shortened V by 0 bases and J by 1 base, and 11 bases separated the two germline ends.

The chain joins TRBV7-2 to TRBJ2-1, with TRBD2 as a possible D gene (6 bases). V lost 5 bases and J 8 bases, leaving 16 bases between the germline ends. The CDR3 sequence is 14 residues long. From germline, CDR1 is SGHTA and CDR2 FQGNSA. CDR3 region: CASSLKRLGYEQFF. In nucleotides, the CDR3 is TGTGCCAGCAGCCTCAAGAGACTAGGCTATGAGCAGTTCTTC.

With respect to this clonotype: The junction departs from the called germline gene at one end, perhaps through a read error. V gene TRBV7-7 combines with J gene TRBJ2-1, with 10 bases that match TRBD2. Germline-derived CDR1 and CDR2 are SSHAT and FNYEAQ (reference sequence). This CDR3 has 15 amino acids. The CDR3 region is CASSLASGRLDEQFF. The CDR3 DNA is TGTGCTAGCAGCTTAGCTAGCGGGAGACTCGATGAGCAGTTCTTC.

This clonotype was seen a handful of times. The chain couples TRBV5-1 to TRBJ2-1; 9 bases map to TRBD1. V gave up 0 bases and J gave up 4 bases; unmatched junction bases: 2. The CDR3 spans 15 residues. CDR1 and CDR2 from the germline V gene are SGHRS and YFSETQ. CDR3 region: CASSLGQGEYNEQFF. CDR3 DNA sequence: TGCGCCAGCAGCTTGGGACAGGGGGAGTACAATGAGCAGTTCTTC.

This clonotype has more than one count but fewer than ten. The chain carries TRBV27 and TRBJ1-5; D gene unclear. The CDR3 spans 9 residues. Germline values: CDR1 MNHEY, CDR2 SMNVEV (reference sequence). Deletions cut 11 bases from V and 4 bases from J, with 3 bases between. The CDR3 region is CAGNQPQHF. The DNA of the CDR3 is TGTGCCGGGAATCAGCCCCAGCATTTT.

J is TRBJ2-1 and V is TRBV11-2; perhaps D is TRBD1 or TRBD2 (5 bases each). CDR3 size: 18 residues. Looked up from germline, CDR1 is SGHAT and CDR2 is FQNNGV. Trimming stripped 2 bases from V and 0 bases from J, with 17 bases between. The CDR3 DNA follows: TGTGCCAGCAGCTTACCCCCAGGGTCCACTAGCTCCTACAATGAGCAGTTCTTC. Amino acid sequence: CASSLPPGSTSSYNEQFF.

At least ten counts were recorded for this clonotype. The chain carries TRBV29-1 and TRBJ1-2, with D possibly matching TRBD1 (6 bases). Trimming shortened V by 6 bases and J by 4 bases, and 18 bases separated the two germline ends. Germline V gene sequence: CDR1 SQVTM, CDR2 ANQGSEA. The CDR3 contains 14 residues. The CDR3 sequence is CSVDAPGQSYGYTF. CDR3 sequence (DNA): TGCAGCGTCGACGCTCCGGGACAAAGCTATGGCTACACCTTC.

This clonotype was recorded many times. The chain couples TRBV4-3 to TRBJ2-7; D is possibly TRBD1 or TRBD2 (5 bases each). This CDR3 is built from 15 residues. Germline CDR1 is LGHNA and CDR2 is YSLEER. V was clipped by 0 bases and J by 3 bases, with 12 bases between them. CDR3 region: CASSQDEGLGYEQYF. For the CDR3, the DNA is TGCGCCAGCAGCCAAGATGAGGGGTTGGGCTACGAGCAGTACTTC.

This clonotype has a handful of counts. This rearrangement joins TRBV29-1 to TRBJ1-3; 8 positions match TRBD1. The CDR3 spans 13 residues. Germline V gene data show CDR1 as SQVTM and CDR2 as ANQGSEA. V lost 6 bases and J lost 2; bases outside the gene matches: 3. The CDR3 DNA follows: TGCAGCGTCACACAGGGGGCTGGAAACACCATATATTTT. Its protein product is CSVTQGAGNTIYF.

The rearrangement joins TRBV5-6 to TRBJ2-7, with 9 bases matching TRBD2. CDR1 and CDR2 (germline): SGHDT, YYEEEE. Unmatched junction bases numbered 5, after V lost 3 bases and J lost 1 base. This CDR3 has 15 residues. The CDR3 is CASSSAGGFSYEQYF. The DNA for the CDR3 is TGTGCCAGCAGCTCAGCGGGGGGCTTTTCCTACGAGCAGTACTTC.

The chain is built from TRBV25-1 and TRBJ2-2; 7 bases match TRBD2. Trimming at V came to 6 bases and at J to 6 bases, leaving 13 bases not matched to a gene. Germline loops: CDR1 MGHDK, CDR2 SYGVNS. This CDR3 is built from 16 residues. The CDR3 region has the DNA TGTGCCAGCAGCGCCCCTGGGGGGGGAAGGGCCGGGGAGCTGTTTTTT. Translated: CASSAPGGGRAGELFF.

The CDR3 loop is CASSLGTSPEQFF. The CDR3 DNA follows: TGTGCCAGCAGCTTGGGGACTAGTCCTGAGCAGTTCTTC. V usage is TRBV11-3 and J usage is TRBJ2-1; 8 bases are a match to TRBD2. Germline trimming cut 3 bases from V and 9 bases from J; bases unmatched to any gene: 4. The CDR3 covers 13 residues. Germline loops: CDR1 SGHNT, CDR2 YENEEA.